Included here is one T cell receptor beta chain sequence, with context. These data belong to a study of spatial heterogeneity in lung cancer. This sample's time point: sample taken at primary tumor resection. The input material, whole RNA from tumor, nontumor lung or frozen PBMC, was sequenced unsorted. Each CDR3 protein is one row after TCRdb ran MiXCR on the 5' RACE reads. Of about 15,000 distinct CDR3 sequences in the sample, 11% are singletons; the top ten hold about 34%. Germline CDR1 reads SGHDT; CDR2 reads YYEEEE. V was shortened by 4 bases and J by 7 bases, with 8 bases between the two germline ends. The CDR3 is made up of 12 amino acids.

V gene TRBV5-6 combines with J gene TRBJ2-2; no clear D. Source: PBMCs, taken at surgery. This receptor was identified in a female donor with early-stage non-small cell lung cancer. Written as DNA, the CDR3 is TGTGCCAGCAGCCTGCTAGTCGGGGAGCTGTTTTTT. As protein: CASSLLVGELFF.